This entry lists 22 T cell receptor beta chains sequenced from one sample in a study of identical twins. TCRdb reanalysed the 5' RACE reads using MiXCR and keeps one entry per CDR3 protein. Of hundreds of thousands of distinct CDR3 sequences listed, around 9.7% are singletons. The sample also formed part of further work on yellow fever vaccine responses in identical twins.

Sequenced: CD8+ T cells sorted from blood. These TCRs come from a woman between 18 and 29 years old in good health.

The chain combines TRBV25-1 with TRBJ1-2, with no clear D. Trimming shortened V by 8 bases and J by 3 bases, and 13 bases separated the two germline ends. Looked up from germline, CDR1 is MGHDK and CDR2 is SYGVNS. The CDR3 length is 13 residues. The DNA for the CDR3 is TGTGCCAGCCAGGCCAAATGGGACTATGGCTACACCTTC. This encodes CASQAKWDYGYTF.

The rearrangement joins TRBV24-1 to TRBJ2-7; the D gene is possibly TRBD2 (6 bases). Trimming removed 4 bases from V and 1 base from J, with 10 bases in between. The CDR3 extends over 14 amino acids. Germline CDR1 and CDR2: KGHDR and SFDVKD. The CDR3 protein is CATSDQEGSYEQYF. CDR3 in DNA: TGTGCCACCAGTGACCAGGAGGGGTCCTACGAGCAGTACTTC.

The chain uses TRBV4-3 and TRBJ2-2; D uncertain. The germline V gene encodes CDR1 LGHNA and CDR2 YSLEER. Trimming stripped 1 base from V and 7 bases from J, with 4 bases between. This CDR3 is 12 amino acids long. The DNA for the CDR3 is TGCGCCAGCAGCCAAGTGAACGGGGAGCTGTTTTTT. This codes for CASSQVNGELFF.

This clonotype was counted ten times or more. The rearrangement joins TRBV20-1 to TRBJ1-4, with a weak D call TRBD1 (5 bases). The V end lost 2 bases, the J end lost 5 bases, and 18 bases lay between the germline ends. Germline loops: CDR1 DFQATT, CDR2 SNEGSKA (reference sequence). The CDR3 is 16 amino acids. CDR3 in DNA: TGCAGTGCTAGATGGCAGCCCGGGACTAGGAATGAAAAACTGTTTTTT. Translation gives CSARWQPGTRNEKLFF.

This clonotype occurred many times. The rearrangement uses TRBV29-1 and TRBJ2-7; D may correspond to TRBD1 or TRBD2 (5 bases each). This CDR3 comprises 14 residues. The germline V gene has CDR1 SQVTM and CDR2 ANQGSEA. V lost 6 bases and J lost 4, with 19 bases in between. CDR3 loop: CSVVTGTNLYEQYF. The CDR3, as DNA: TGCAGCGTCGTGACCGGGACGAACTTGTACGAGCAGTACTTC.

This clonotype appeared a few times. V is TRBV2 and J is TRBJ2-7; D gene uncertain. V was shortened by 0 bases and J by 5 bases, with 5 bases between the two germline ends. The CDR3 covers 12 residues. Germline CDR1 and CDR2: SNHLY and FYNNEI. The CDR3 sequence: CASSEAGNEQYF. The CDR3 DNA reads TGTGCCAGCAGTGAAGCGGGGAACGAGCAGTACTTC.

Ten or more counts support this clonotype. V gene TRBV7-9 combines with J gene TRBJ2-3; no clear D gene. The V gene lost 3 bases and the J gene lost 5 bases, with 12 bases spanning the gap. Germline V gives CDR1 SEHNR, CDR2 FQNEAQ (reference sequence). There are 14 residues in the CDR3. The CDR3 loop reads CASSFADLGDTQYF. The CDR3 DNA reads TGTGCCAGCAGCTTTGCAGACCTGGGAGATACGCAGTATTTT.

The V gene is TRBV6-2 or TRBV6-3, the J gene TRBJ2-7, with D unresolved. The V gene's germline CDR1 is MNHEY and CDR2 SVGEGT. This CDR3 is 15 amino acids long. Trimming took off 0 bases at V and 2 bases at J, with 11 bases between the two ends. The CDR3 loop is CASSYSIGGAYEQYF. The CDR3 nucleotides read TGTGCCAGCAGTTACTCGATCGGTGGGGCCTACGAGCAGTACTTC.

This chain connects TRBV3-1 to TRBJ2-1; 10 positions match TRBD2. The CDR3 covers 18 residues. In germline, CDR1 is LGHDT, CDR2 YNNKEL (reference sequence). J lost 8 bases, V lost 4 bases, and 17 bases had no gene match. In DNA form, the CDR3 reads TGTGCCAGCAGCCCCCGGCTAGCTAGCGGGGGATTCGACGATGAGCAGTTCTTC. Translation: CASSPRLASGGFDDEQFF.

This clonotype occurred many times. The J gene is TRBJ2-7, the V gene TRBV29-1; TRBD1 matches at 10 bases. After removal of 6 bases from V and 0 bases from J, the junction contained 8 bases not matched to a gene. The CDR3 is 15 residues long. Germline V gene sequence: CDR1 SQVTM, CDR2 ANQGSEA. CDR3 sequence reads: CSVTGQGLFSYEQYF. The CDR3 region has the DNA TGCAGCGTGACGGGACAGGGGCTATTCTCCTACGAGCAGTACTTC.

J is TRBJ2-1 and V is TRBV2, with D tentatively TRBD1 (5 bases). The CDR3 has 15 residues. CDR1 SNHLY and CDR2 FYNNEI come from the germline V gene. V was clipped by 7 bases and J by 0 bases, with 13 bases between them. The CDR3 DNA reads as TGTGCCAGCAAGGGGCAGCCATTCTCCTACAATGAGCAGTTCTTC. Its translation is CASKGQPFSYNEQFF.

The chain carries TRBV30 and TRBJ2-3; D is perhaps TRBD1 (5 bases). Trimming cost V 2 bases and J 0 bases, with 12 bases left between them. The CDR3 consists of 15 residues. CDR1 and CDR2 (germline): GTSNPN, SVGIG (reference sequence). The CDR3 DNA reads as TGTGCCTGGAGTCCCCTAGGGGCAAGCACAGATACGCAGTATTTT. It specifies CAWSPLGASTDTQYF.

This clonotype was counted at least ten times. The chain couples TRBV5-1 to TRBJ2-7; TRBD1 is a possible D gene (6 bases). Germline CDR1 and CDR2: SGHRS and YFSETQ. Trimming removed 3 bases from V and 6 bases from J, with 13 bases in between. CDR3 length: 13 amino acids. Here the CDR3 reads CASSWEQGPEQYF. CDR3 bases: TGCGCCAGCAGCTGGGAACAGGGTCCCGAGCAGTACTTC. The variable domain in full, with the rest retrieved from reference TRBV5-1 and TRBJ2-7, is KAGVTQTPRYLIKTRGQQVTLSCSPISGHRSVSWYQQTPGQGLQFLFEYFSETQRNKGNFPGRFSGRQFSNSRSEMNVSTLELGDSALYLCASSWEQGPEQYFGPGTRLTVT.

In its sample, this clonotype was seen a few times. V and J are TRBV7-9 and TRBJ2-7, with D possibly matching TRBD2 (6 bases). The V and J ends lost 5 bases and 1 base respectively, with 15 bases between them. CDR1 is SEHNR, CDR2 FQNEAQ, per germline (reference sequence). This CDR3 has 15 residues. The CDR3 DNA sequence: TGTGCCAGCAGCCCGCGGCTAGCGCAATCCTACGAGCAGTACTTC. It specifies CASSPRLAQSYEQYF.

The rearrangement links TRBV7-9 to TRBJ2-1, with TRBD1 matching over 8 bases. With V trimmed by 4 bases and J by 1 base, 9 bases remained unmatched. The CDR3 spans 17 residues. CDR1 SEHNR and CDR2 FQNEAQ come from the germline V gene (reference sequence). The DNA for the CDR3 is TGTGCCAGCAGCTCTCTGGACAGGGCGGATTCCTACAATGAGCAGTTCTTC. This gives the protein CASSSLDRADSYNEQFF.

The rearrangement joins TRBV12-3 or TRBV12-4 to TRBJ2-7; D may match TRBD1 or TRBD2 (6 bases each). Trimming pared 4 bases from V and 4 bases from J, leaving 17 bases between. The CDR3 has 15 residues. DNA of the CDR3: TGTGCCAGCAGTTCCGTCGGGGGCCCGGTTTACGAGCAGTACTTC. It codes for CASSSVGGPVYEQYF.

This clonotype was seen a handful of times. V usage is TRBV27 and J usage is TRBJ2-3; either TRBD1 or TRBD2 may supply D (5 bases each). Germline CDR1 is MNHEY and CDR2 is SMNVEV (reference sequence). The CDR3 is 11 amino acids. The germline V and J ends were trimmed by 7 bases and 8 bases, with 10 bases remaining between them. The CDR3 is CASTRGTTQYF. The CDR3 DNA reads TGTGCCAGCACCCGAGGGACTACGCAGTATTTT.

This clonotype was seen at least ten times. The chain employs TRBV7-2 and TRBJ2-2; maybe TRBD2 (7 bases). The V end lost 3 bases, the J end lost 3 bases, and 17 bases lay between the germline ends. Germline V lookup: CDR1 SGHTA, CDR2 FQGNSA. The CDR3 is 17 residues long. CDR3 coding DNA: TGTGCCAGCAGCTTTAGGGGGGGATGGTCATACACCGGGGAGCTGTTTTTT. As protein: CASSFRGGWSYTGELFF. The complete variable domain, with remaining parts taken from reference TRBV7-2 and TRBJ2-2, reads GAGVSQSPSNKVTEKGKDVELRCDPISGHTALYWYRQSLGQGLEFLIYFQGNSAPDKSGLPSDRFSAERTGGSVSTLTIQRTQQEDSAVYLCASSFRGGWSYTGELFFGEGSRLTVL.

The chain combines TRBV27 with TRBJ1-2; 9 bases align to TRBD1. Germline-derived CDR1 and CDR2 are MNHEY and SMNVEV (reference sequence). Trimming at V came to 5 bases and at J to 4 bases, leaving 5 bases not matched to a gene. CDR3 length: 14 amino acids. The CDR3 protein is CASSPTGGGYGYTF. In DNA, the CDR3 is TGTGCCAGCAGTCCCACAGGGGGCGGCTATGGCTACACCTTC.

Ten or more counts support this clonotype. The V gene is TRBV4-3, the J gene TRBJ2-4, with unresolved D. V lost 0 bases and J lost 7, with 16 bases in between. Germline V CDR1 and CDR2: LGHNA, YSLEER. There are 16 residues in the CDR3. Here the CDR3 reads CASSQDSPPSRNIQYF. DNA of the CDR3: TGCGCCAGCAGCCAAGATTCGCCACCCTCTAGGAACATTCAGTACTTC.

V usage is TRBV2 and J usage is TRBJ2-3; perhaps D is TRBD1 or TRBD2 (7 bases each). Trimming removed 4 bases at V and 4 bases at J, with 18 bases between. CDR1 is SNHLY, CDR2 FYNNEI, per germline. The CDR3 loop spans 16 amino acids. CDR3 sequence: CASSAGPRGGPDTQYF. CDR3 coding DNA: TGTGCCAGCAGTGCGGGACCCAGGGGGGGGCCAGATACGCAGTATTTT.

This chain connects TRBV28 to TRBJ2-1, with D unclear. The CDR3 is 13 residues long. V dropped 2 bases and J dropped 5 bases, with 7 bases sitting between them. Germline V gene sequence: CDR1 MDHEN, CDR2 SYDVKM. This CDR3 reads CASSLRIHNEQFF. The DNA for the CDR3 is TGTGCCAGCAGTTTAAGGATCCACAATGAGCAGTTCTTC. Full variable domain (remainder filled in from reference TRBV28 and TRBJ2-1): DVKVTQSSRYLVKRTGEKVFLECVQDMDHENMFWYRQDPGLGLRLIYFSYDVKMKEKGDIPEGYSVSREKKERFSLILESASTNQTSMYLCASSLRIHNEQFFGPGTRLTVL.